This T cell receptor beta chain was identified during a study of T cells in Graves' hyperthyroidism and ophthalmopathy. Hyperthyroidism, newly diagnosed and lasting under 2 months, affected patients aged 18 to 65. Diagnoses were made from clinical symptoms, serum measures (thyroxine and TRAb), thyroid ultrasound and orbital computed tomography. The authors took PBMCs from 8 to 10 ml fresh peripheral blood. TCR beta CDR3 sequences were amplified from RNA transcripts. HTBI primers drove first-round RT-PCR of the TCR CDR3. TCRdb used MiXCR to reprocess the multiplex PCR reads, holding one entry per CDR3 protein. The table includes about 420,000 distinct CDR3 sequences, around 15% detected once. Overall study findings and caveats: Separation of ophthalmopathy from stable hyperthyroidism was achieved by a 13 V-J model.

This clonotype came up many times. Its antigen is unidentified. The CDR3 extends over 12 amino acids. Germline V gene lookup returns CDR1 MNHNS and CDR2 SASEGT. V gave up 7 bases and J gave up 7 bases, with 13 bases separating them. The sample consisted of blood. The chain combines TRBV6-1 with TRBJ2-5; the D gene is possibly TRBD2 (5 bases). This TCR derives from a woman aged 18-29 years with Graves' hyperthyroidism. CDR3 coding DNA: TGTGCCAGCATACGGGAAACGGGGACCCAGTACTTC. Amino acid sequence: CASIRETGTQYF.